The present TCR beta chain was sequenced within a study of T cell repertoires in aging, cancer and after chemotherapy. Across the whole study: Donor ages fell into six groups from 30 or younger up to 70 or older. Patients with glioblastoma brain tumors were sampled before and after temozolomide-based therapy. Overall study results and limits: Immunological memory after chemotherapy cannot be judged from the repertoire data.

This clonotype was seen a few times. Its specificity is unknown. TRB rearrangements spanning V, D and J were amplified using mixed TRB-A/B primers. TCRdb ran MiXCR on the multiplex PCR reads and lists one entry per CDR3 protein. Here the sample spans 2,500 to 3,500 distinct CDR3 sequences, approximately 30% being singletons. Amplification of TCR beta used genomic DNA extracted from peripheral blood. V lost 6 bases and J 3 bases, leaving 11 bases between the germline ends. The CDR3 spans 13 residues. Germline V gene sequence: CDR1 LNHDA, CDR2 SQIVND (reference sequence). Sequencing was done on a sample of blood. V and J are TRBV19 and TRBJ1-1, with D hard to call. This sequence was found in a human donor with a solid tumor. CDR3 sequence reads: CASSADRDTEAFF. DNA of the CDR3: TGTGCCAGTAGCGCGGATCGGGACACTGAAGCTTTCTTT.